This T cell receptor beta chain was recorded in a study of cytomegalovirus exposure and HLA in healthy donors. The study's findings and limits: Rarity held for most TCR sequences, but there were some public TCRs that occurred in many donors. Researchers reported that a few CMV-associated chains were confirmed in vitro as CMV antigen-specific. Solely CMV serostatus was available to characterize immune exposure.

This clone has just one count. Its target is unknown. V was trimmed by 4 bases and J by 3 bases, leaving 25 bases between them. Germline CDR1 is MDHEN and CDR2 is SYDVKM. The CDR3 is 19 residues long. Nominally healthy donors were sampled, though unrecorded immune exposures were likely. It was with 60 Vbeta and 13 Jbeta primers that the PCR ran. Profiled with immunoSEQ multiplex PCR; TCRdb holds only in-frame clones, not every one. Of about 240,000 clones in the sample, around 81% are singletons; the top ten hold almost 8%. Sequencing was carried out using PBMCs. This TCR was sampled from a woman aged 55-70 years in good health and CMV-seropositive. This rearrangement joins TRBV28 to TRBJ2-1, with a weak D call TRBD1 (5 bases). The DNA for the CDR3 is TGTGCCAGCAGTTCCCCCCCCCAGGAAGTAAGGGGAAACTACAATGAGCAGTTCTTC. It is translated as CASSSPPQEVRGNYNEQFF. Variable domain in full (rest from reference TRBV28 and TRBJ2-1): DVKVTQSSRYLVKRTGEKVFLECVQDMDHENMFWYRQDPGLGLRLIYFSYDVKMKEKGDIPEGYSVSREKKERFSLILESASTNQTSMYLCASSSPPQEVRGNYNEQFFGPGTRLTVL.